A selection of T cell receptor beta chains follows, all from one sample in a study of tumor and adjacent non-tumor tissue in lung cancer. TCRdb reprocessed the multiplex PCR reads with MiXCR, giving one entry per CDR3 protein. Among 100,000 to 150,000 distinct CDR3 sequences listed, 55% to 75% were seen once. The sequencing sample was made of lung tumor tissue. These receptor sequences come from a young man with non-small cell lung cancer. Both conserved end residues are trimmed from each CDR3.

TRBV20-1,TRBJ2-2,SAREDSSGKGELF
TRBV6-5,TRBJ2-7,ASRRTGVGEQY
TRBV29-1,-,SGEWRVDTQH
TRBV28,TRBJ1-1,ASSQDRVTEAF
TRBV24-1,TRBJ2-1,ATIHHGSAGPPSYNEQF
TRBV6-5,TRBJ1-1,ASRLGLETEAF
TRBV20-1,TRBJ1-2,SARDPGQGNYGYI
TRBV29-1,TRBJ2-7,SANYISYEQY
TRBV20-1,TRBJ1-3,TANTGAASGNTIY
TRBV6-5,TRBJ2-5,ASIQRERIQETQY
TRBV11-2,TRBJ2-3,VSSLRTSGITDTQC
TRBV5-4,TRBJ2-1,AISLEALGLNEQF
TRBV10-1,TRBJ2-4,ASSDPGLAKNIQY
TRBV7-8,TRBJ2-3,ASSLRAWSPDTQY
TRBV20-1,TRBJ2-3,SARLASSTNTQY
TRBV12-3/TRBV12-4,TRBJ2-2,TSSFWTGVQNTGELF
TRBV4-1,TRBJ2-7,ASSQVGDNAHEQY
TRBV10-2,TRBJ2-7,ASSAGQGTRYEQY
TRBV20-1,TRBJ2-7,SARGPSSRSYERY
TRBV12-3/TRBV12-4,TRBJ2-7,ASSPRGGGSSYEQY
TRBV5-5,TRBJ2-2,ASRFLGRKFDGELF
TRBV20-1,TRBJ2-7,SAASLVGFYEQY
TRBV12-3/TRBV12-4,TRBJ1-1,ASTPGPNTEAF
TRBV20-1,TRBJ2-7,SARDHNEQY
TRBV11-2,TRBJ2-3,DSSSTTSRKPDTQY
TRBV20-1,TRBJ1-2,SSRDRGITNYGYT
TRBV5-1,TRBJ1-2,ASSVQGEDGYT
TRBV11-2,TRBJ2-7,ASNLDPSGSYEQY
TRBV24-1,TRBJ2-7,ATSDLGSYEQY
TRBV11-2,TRBJ2-1,ASSLDADWHYNEQF
TRBV12-3/TRBV12-4,TRBJ1-2,ANSGQGMDDYT
TRBV5-4,TRBJ1-1,ASSSDTEAF
TRBV11-1,TRBJ2-7,ASSLRVRDRFLSYEQY
TRBV6-2/TRBV6-3,TRBJ2-4,ASSPSLGLKNIQY
TRBV29-1,TRBJ1-1,SVEQDTGTEAF
TRBV6-1,TRBJ2-2,ASRRGSGRTGELF
TRBV6-6,TRBJ1-5,ASSAGTGTYYSNQPLH
TRBV6-1,TRBJ2-7,VSSEEGGIKQH
TRBV20-1,TRBJ2-7,SAVPGLAVYEQY
TRBV11-3,TRBJ2-2,ASSFRPGQGNTGELF
TRBV11-2,TRBJ1-1,VSSLHSMNTEAF
TRBV24-1,TRBJ2-2,ATSDSRGTGELF
TRBV20-1,TRBJ1-2,SVVGWNYGCT
TRBV4-2,TRBJ1-5,ASSLDLGSNQPQH
TRBV4-3,TRBJ2-1,AGSQGRVLPDEQF
TRBV6-5,TRBJ1-1,AGSYGRADWITEAF
TRBV11-1,TRBJ2-1,ASSPTALGEQF
TRBV5-1,TRBJ1-6,TSSPSTGDNSSLH
TRBV24-1,TRBJ2-5,ATSGTGTGFWETQY
TRBV29-1,TRBJ2-2,SVERLNTGELF
TRBV20-1,TRBJ2-2,SVRDLAGDTGELF
TRBV7-9,TRBJ1-2,ASSAGQGIRGYT